The 12 T cell receptor beta chains in this list originate from one sample, sequenced in a study of cytomegalovirus exposure and HLA in healthy donors. Assay: immunoSEQ multiplex PCR; the TCRdb copy retains only in-frame clones and omits some. In the table there are under 250,000 clones, roughly 87% of which are singletons. Source material: PBMCs. The receptor source for this set is a woman aged 18 to 35 in good health and CMV-seropositive.

This clone was counted a few times. CDR3 bases: TGTGCCAGCAGCTTAGGTAGCGGGAGGTATTACGAGCAGTACTTC. Encoded protein: CASSLGSGRYYEQYF. The genes are TRBV5-6 and TRBJ2-7; TRBD2 aligns across 10 bases. With 2 bases clipped from V and 4 bases from J, the junction kept 6 bases outside the gene matches. The length of the CDR3 is 15 residues. Germline V gene data show CDR1 as SGHDT and CDR2 as YYEEEE. The complete variable domain, with remaining parts taken from reference TRBV5-6 and TRBJ2-7, reads DAGVTQSPTHLIKTRGQQVTLRCSPKSGHDTVSWYQQALGQGPQFIFQYYEEEERQRGNFPDRFSGHQFPNYSSELNVNALLLGDSALYLCASSLGSGRYYEQYFGPGTRLTVT.

The chain couples TRBV2 to TRBJ1-1; 11 bases align to TRBD1. The V gene end was trimmed by 4 bases and the J gene end by 0 bases; junction bases not matched to a gene: 10. The CDR3 has 18 residues. Germline lookup yields CDR1 SNHLY and CDR2 FYNNEI. CDR3 DNA sequence: TGTGCCAGCAGTGCCAGCGGGACAGGGGGATCCATGAACACTGAAGCTTTCTTT. Amino acids: CASSASGTGGSMNTEAFF.

CDR3 sequence: CASSLGRGGEKLFF. The DNA of the CDR3 is TGTGCCAGCAGCTTAGGCAGAGGGGGTGAAAAACTGTTTTTT. This chain links TRBV5-4 with TRBJ1-4, with D tentatively TRBD1 (6 bases). V was clipped by 2 bases and J by 7 bases, with 12 bases between them. CDR3 size: 14 residues. CDR1 is SGHNT and CDR2 is YYREEE in the germline V gene (reference sequence).

This sequence joins TRBV9 and TRBJ2-1; 8 bases are shared with TRBD2. The ends lost 4 bases at V and 4 bases at J; junction bases unmatched: 7. The CDR3 covers 15 residues. Germline CDR1 reads SGDLS; CDR2 reads YYNGEE. The CDR3: CASSPSGSPYNEQFF. The CDR3 DNA sequence: TGTGCCAGCAGCCCAAGCGGGAGTCCATACAATGAGCAGTTCTTC.

The chain recombines TRBV18 with TRBJ2-7; D gene unclear. The CDR3 runs 14 residues. Trimming took off 0 bases at V and 0 bases at J, with 6 bases between the two ends. Germline CDR1 reads KGHSH; CDR2 reads LQKENI. The CDR3 DNA reads TGTGCCAGCTCACCACCGGCCACCTCCTACGAGCAGTACTTC. The encoded protein is CASSPPATSYEQYF.

This chain joins TRBV30 and TRBJ2-7; 7 bases align to TRBD2. CDR1 GTSNPN and CDR2 SVGIG come from the germline V gene (reference sequence). After removal of 1 base from V and 0 bases from J, the junction contained 3 bases not matched to a gene. This CDR3 is 14 amino acids long. The CDR3 reads CAWSDGGSSYEQYF. The CDR3 DNA sequence: TGTGCCTGGAGTGATGGCGGGAGCTCCTACGAGCAGTACTTC.

This chain joins TRBV28 and TRBJ2-3, with D hard to call. Trimming left V 3 bases short and J 3 bases short, with 19 bases between. Germline assignment: CDR1 MDHEN and CDR2 SYDVKM. The CDR3 is made up of 17 amino acids. In DNA form, the CDR3 reads TGTGCCAGCAGTTTTCTGAGGATTAGGTTGAGGACAGATACGCAGTATTTT. Its protein product is CASSFLRIRLRTDTQYF.

The CDR3 DNA sequence: TGTGCCAGCACCCTAGGAGGGAACTATGGCTACACCTTC. Protein: CASTLGGNYGYTF. The J gene is TRBJ1-2, the V gene TRBV19; no firm D call. The germline V gene encodes CDR1 LNHDA and CDR2 SQIVND (reference sequence). The CDR3 runs 13 residues. Trimming shortened V by 9 bases and J by 2 bases, and 13 bases separated the two germline ends.

This chain uses TRBV29-1 with TRBJ2-1, with D tentatively TRBD2 (6 bases). V lost 4 bases and J lost 1, with 17 bases in between. The CDR3 consists of 16 residues. Germline assignment: CDR1 SQVTM and CDR2 ANQGSEA. The CDR3 DNA is TGCAGCGTTGGGGGGGTGGGAAAGGGGTCCTACAATGAGCAGTTCTTC. Translating gives CSVGGVGKGSYNEQFF.

V and J are TRBV9 and TRBJ1-3; D gene ambiguous. Germline assignment: CDR1 SGDLS and CDR2 YYNGEE. The CDR3 consists of 14 residues. V lost 0 bases and J lost 4, with 8 bases in between. The CDR3 loop is CASSVAPGGNTIYF. The CDR3 DNA follows: TGTGCCAGCAGCGTAGCCCCGGGGGGAAACACCATATATTTT.

The V gene is TRBV27, the J gene TRBJ2-1; perhaps TRBD2 as D (5 bases). Germline V gene lookup returns CDR1 MNHEY and CDR2 SMNVEV (reference sequence). The ends were cut back, 5 bases at V and 4 bases at J, with 18 bases in the middle. This CDR3 is 16 amino acids long. The CDR3 loop reads CASSLTPGETYNEQFF. CDR3 DNA: TGTGCCAGCAGTCTCACCCCCGGGGAGACATACAATGAGCAGTTCTTC.

This chain uses TRBV18 with TRBJ1-2; tentative D call: TRBD1 (6 bases). The V gene's germline CDR1 is KGHSH and CDR2 LQKENI. Trimming took off 3 bases at V and 11 bases at J, with 25 bases between the two ends. The CDR3 covers 16 residues. The CDR3 loop is CASSPYSPLDRPQYTF. CDR3 bases: TGTGCCAGCTCACCCTACTCCCCCTTGGACAGACCTCAGTACACCTTC.